These 29 T cell receptor beta chains came from one sample sequenced in a study of blood T cell repertoires in COVID-19. Generated by immunoSEQ multiplex PCR, the TCRdb table keeps only in-frame clones and is missing some. The top ten hold 2.5% to 3.5% of the sample, which has a few hundred thousand clones, over 70% seen once. The specimen sequenced was peripheral blood. Receptors were obtained from a man aged 50 to 59 with active or convalescent COVID-19.

The chain joins TRBV27 to TRBJ2-1; 14 positions match TRBD2. Germline V lookup: CDR1 MNHEY, CDR2 SMNVEV (reference sequence). With 7 bases clipped from V and 2 bases from J, the junction kept 7 bases outside the gene matches. The CDR3 length is 17 residues. The chain's CDR3 is CASKPGLAGVTYNEQFF. DNA of the CDR3: TGTGCCAGCAAACCGGGACTAGCGGGAGTTACCTACAATGAGCAGTTCTTC.

The chain couples TRBV20-1 to TRBJ2-7; tentatively, D is TRBD1 (6 bases). Trimming left V 3 bases short and J 1 base short, with 16 bases between. Germline V gives CDR1 DFQATT, CDR2 SNEGSKA (reference sequence). The CDR3 has 15 residues. CDR3: CSASSDRLFSYEQYF. The CDR3 DNA sequence: TGCAGTGCTAGTTCCGACAGGCTATTTTCCTACGAGCAGTACTTC.

The chain employs TRBV6-5 and TRBJ2-3; 11 bases line up with TRBD2. Per the germline V gene, CDR1 is MNHEY and CDR2 is SVGAGI. The V and J ends lost 8 bases and 6 bases, in that order; junction bases with no gene match: 10. The CDR3 runs 15 residues. The CDR3 bases are TGTGCCAGCCTTCTAGCGGGGGGCCGGGGGGATACGCAGTATTTT. As protein: CASLLAGGRGDTQYF.

This clone was counted a single time. At one of its ends the junction is not consistent with the germline gene, which may arise from a read error. This chain connects TRBV5-1 to TRBJ2-5, with 8 bases identical to TRBD2. CDR1 is SGHRS and CDR2 is YFSETQ in the germline V gene. This CDR3 contains 17 residues. The CDR3 sequence is CARSFHRGGGGQETQYF. DNA for the CDR3: TGCGCCCGCAGCTTCCACCGGGGGGGTGGGGGCCAAGAGACCCAGTACTTC.

This clone has more than one count but fewer than ten. V usage is TRBV5-4 and J usage is TRBJ1-2; no definite D call. V was cut by 0 bases and J by 8 bases, with 8 bases left in between. CDR1 and CDR2 from the germline V gene are SGHNT and YYREEE (reference sequence). The CDR3 extends over 12 amino acids. The DNA for the CDR3 is TGTGCCAGCAGCTTGGCACAGAGCGGCTACACCTTC. This codes for CASSLAQSGYTF.

This chain links TRBV9 with TRBJ1-2, with a weak D call TRBD1 (5 bases). The CDR3 is 16 amino acids. Trimming cost V 3 bases and J 3 bases, with 18 bases left between them. Germline values: CDR1 SGDLS, CDR2 YYNGEE. The CDR3 reads CASSAAGKIQYYGYTF. The CDR3 nucleotides are TGTGCCAGCAGCGCAGCAGGGAAAATCCAGTACTATGGCTACACCTTC.

This clone has just one count. The chain carries TRBV7-9 and TRBJ1-4; 12 nucleotides match TRBD1. The ends lost 4 bases at V and 7 bases at J; junction bases unmatched: 4. This CDR3 has 15 residues. Looked up from germline, CDR1 is SEHNR and CDR2 is FQNEAQ (reference sequence). CDR3 protein: CASSSWDRGPEKLFF. Here the CDR3 DNA reads TGTGCCAGCAGCTCCTGGGACAGGGGGCCTGAAAAACTGTTTTTT.

The chain is built from TRBV7-9 and TRBJ2-1; a weak D match, TRBD2 (6 bases). V gave up 0 bases and J gave up 10 bases, with 13 bases separating them. Germline assignment: CDR1 SEHNR and CDR2 FQNEAQ (reference sequence). The CDR3 extends over 14 amino acids. Written as DNA, the CDR3 is TGTGCCAGCAGCTTAGCGGGACTCTTTGGAGAGCAGTTCTTC. Its translation: CASSLAGLFGEQFF.

This clone has a single count. This chain links TRBV4-2 with TRBJ1-3; D is unresolved. From germline, CDR1 is LGHNA and CDR2 YNFKEQ. CDR3 length equals 14 residues. The V end was cut by 0 bases, the J end by 4 bases, with 7 bases between. Here the CDR3 DNA reads TGTGCCAGCAGCCAAGATCAGGCGGGAAACACCATATATTTT. This codes for CASSQDQAGNTIYF.

The table lists this clone with a few counts. This chain joins TRBV19 and TRBJ1-5, with D possibly TRBD1 on 6 matching bases. CDR3 length: 18 residues. CDR1 is LNHDA and CDR2 is SQIVND in the germline V gene (reference sequence). Trimming pared 6 bases from V and 0 bases from J, leaving 21 bases between. CDR3 loop: CASSPRRGGLYSNQPQHF. CDR3 bases: TGTGCCAGTAGCCCCAGAAGGGGGGGGCTGTATAGCAATCAGCCCCAGCATTTT. Complete variable domain (other parts from reference TRBV19 and TRBJ1-5): DGGITQSPKYLFRKEGQNVTLSCEQNLNHDAMYWYRQDPGQGLRLIYYSQIVNDFQKGDIAEGYSVSREKKESFPLTVTSAQKNPTAFYLCASSPRRGGLYSNQPQHFGDGTRLSIL.

The V gene is TRBV5-4, the J gene TRBJ2-6; D gene unclear. Germline assignment: CDR1 SGHNT and CDR2 YYREEE (reference sequence). This CDR3 is built from 15 residues. Trimming shortened V by 3 bases and J by 1 base, and 8 bases separated the two germline ends. In DNA, the CDR3 is TGTGCCAGCAGCTCGTATCAGTCTGGGGCCAACGTCCTGACTTTC. This codes for CASSSYQSGANVLTF. Using reference TRBV5-4 and TRBJ2-6 for the parts outside the CDR3, the full variable domain is ETGVTQSPTHLIKTRGQQVTLRCSSQSGHNTVSWYQQALGQGPQFIFQYYREEENGRGNFPPRFSGLQFPNYSSELNVNALELDDSALYLCASSSYQSGANVLTFGAGSRLTVL.

This chain links TRBV15 with TRBJ1-6; no clear D gene. Between the trimmed V and J ends, which lost 0 bases and 7 bases, there was a span of 10 bases. The CDR3 spans 15 residues. Germline assignment: CDR1 LNHNV and CDR2 YYDKDF (reference sequence). Written as DNA, the CDR3 is TGTGCCACCAGCAGAGATCGTCAGGCCAATTCACCCCTCCACTTT. This encodes CATSRDRQANSPLHF.

V usage is TRBV11-3 and J usage is TRBJ2-3; D perhaps matches TRBD1 (5 bases). CDR1 SGHNT and CDR2 YENEEA come from the germline V gene. The CDR3 is made up of 16 amino acids. Trimming stripped 2 bases from V and 1 base from J, with 13 bases between. This chain's CDR3 is CASSLRGGLGTDTQYF. CDR3 sequence (DNA): TGTGCCAGCAGCTTAAGGGGTGGGTTAGGCACAGATACGCAGTATTTT.

This clone was observed a few times. This rearrangement joins TRBV6-5 to TRBJ1-2, with TRBD1 matching over 8 bases. V was clipped by 4 bases and J by 3 bases; unmatched bases: 7. The CDR3 sequence is 15 residues long. Germline-derived CDR1 and CDR2 are MNHEY and SVGAGI. The CDR3 spells CASSSQGGGDYGYTF. The DNA for the CDR3 is TGTGCCAGCAGTTCACAGGGGGGAGGGGACTATGGCTACACCTTC.

V and J are TRBV6-6 and TRBJ1-1; 7 bases are a match to TRBD1. Per the germline V gene, CDR1 is MNHNY and CDR2 is SVGAGI (reference sequence). With 6 bases clipped from V and 1 base from J, the junction kept 2 bases outside the gene matches. CDR3 size: 13 residues. CDR3 in amino acids: CASREGANTEAFF. The CDR3 region has the DNA TGTGCCAGCAGGGAGGGGGCGAACACTGAAGCTTTCTTT.

The rearrangement joins TRBV6-5 to TRBJ2-5; the D gene is possibly TRBD2 (5 bases). Trimming shortened V by 7 bases and J by 5 bases, and 14 bases separated the two germline ends. Germline V gene lookup returns CDR1 MNHEY and CDR2 SVGAGI. The CDR3 is made up of 13 amino acids. The chain's CDR3 is CASITGIWETQYF. CDR3 DNA sequence: TGTGCCAGCATAACCGGGATTTGGGAGACCCAGTACTTC.

The chain carries TRBV6-5 and TRBJ1-4, with 7 nucleotides matching TRBD1. Germline assignment: CDR1 MNHEY and CDR2 SVGAGI. J gave up 4 bases and V 8 bases, and 10 bases lay outside the gene matches. The CDR3 contains 15 residues. CDR3 nucleotide sequence: TGTGCCAGCGTCCGCCAGGGGGACATTAATGAAAAACTGTTTTTT. Translating gives CASVRQGDINEKLFF.

V is TRBV5-5 and J is TRBJ1-2, with D perhaps matching TRBD1 (6 bases). The germline gives CDR1 SGHKS, CDR2 YYEKEE (reference sequence). The V end was cut by 4 bases, the J end by 7 bases, with 17 bases between. This CDR3 contains 14 residues. The CDR3 sequence is CASSPGGLFAGYTF. The CDR3 DNA reads as TGTGCCAGCAGCCCGGGGGGCCTTTTCGCTGGCTACACCTTC.

The chain has TRBV6-6 and TRBJ2-1; 14 bases match TRBD2. The CDR3 extends over 17 amino acids. The V segment lost 5 bases and the J segment 6 bases; nucleotides outside the gene matches: 9. Germline V gene sequence: CDR1 MNHNY, CDR2 SVGAGI (reference sequence). In DNA, the CDR3 is TGTGCCAGCAGTCAACCGGGACTAGCGGGAGTGGGCAATGAGCAGTTCTTC. It codes for CASSQPGLAGVGNEQFF.

As DNA, the CDR3 is TGTGCCCTCCGTTATGGGCTGGGCACTGAAGCTTTCTTT. Protein: CALRYGLGTEAFF. V gene TRBV10-3 combines with J gene TRBJ1-1, with D uncertain. Between the trimmed V and J ends, which lost 11 bases and 4 bases, there was a span of 17 bases. This CDR3 spans 13 amino acids. CDR1 is ENHRY and CDR2 is SYGVKD in the germline V gene.

The V call is TRBV28, the J call TRBJ2-3, with a possible D match to TRBD2 (6 bases). V was shortened by 4 bases and J by 2 bases, with 19 bases between the two germline ends. The CDR3 totals 17 residues. Germline V gene sequence: CDR1 MDHEN, CDR2 SYDVKM. In DNA form, the CDR3 reads TGTGCCAGCAGTTCCCCAGAGGGAGGCGATATCACAGATACGCAGTATTTT. The encoded protein is CASSSPEGGDITDTQYF.

The genes are TRBV7-9 and TRBJ2-7; 14 positions agree with TRBD2. The V gene's germline CDR1 is SEHNR and CDR2 FQNEAQ (reference sequence). The CDR3 runs to 17 residues. The junction had 10 bases not matched to a gene; V was cut back by 4 bases and J by 5 bases. The CDR3 reads CASSSWTSGGTRDEQYF. In DNA form, the CDR3 reads TGTGCCAGCAGCTCATGGACTAGCGGGGGGACCCGAGACGAGCAGTACTTC.

The chain recombines TRBV18 with TRBJ2-7, with 7 nucleotides matching TRBD1. Germline V gives CDR1 KGHSH, CDR2 LQKENI. The length of the CDR3 is 16 residues. Trimming cost V 5 bases and J 0 bases; bases outside gene matches: 10. CDR3 amino acids: CASSTLKGAFSYEQYF. The CDR3 region has the DNA TGTGCCAGCTCAACACTCAAGGGGGCCTTCTCCTACGAGCAGTACTTC.

This rearrangement joins TRBV6-5 to TRBJ1-1, with D possibly being TRBD1 (5 bases). The germline V and J ends were trimmed by 8 bases and 1 base, with 17 bases remaining between them. From germline, CDR1 is MNHEY and CDR2 SVGAGI. This CDR3 comprises 15 residues. The CDR3 reads CASSHSGSPNTEAFF. The CDR3 bases are TGTGCCAGCTCTCACTCAGGGTCCCCGAACACTGAAGCTTTCTTT.

The chain employs TRBV5-8 and TRBJ1-2; D may be TRBD1 (5 bases). The CDR3 is 14 residues long. V lost 4 bases and J 2 bases, leaving 12 bases between the germline ends. CDR1 is SGHTS, CDR2 YDEGEE, per germline. The CDR3 loop reads CASSRGLSNYGYTF. CDR3 in DNA: TGTGCCAGCAGCCGGGGACTGTCGAACTATGGCTACACCTTC.

The V gene is TRBV28, the J gene TRBJ1-1, with D possibly matching TRBD1 (5 bases). CDR3 length equals 14 residues. Trimming left V 7 bases short and J 4 bases short, with 16 bases between. Germline V lookup: CDR1 MDHEN, CDR2 SYDVKM. As DNA, the CDR3 is TGTGCCAGCAATGCCCCGGGGGTGAGCACTGAAGCTTTCTTT. It translates to CASNAPGVSTEAFF.

V usage is TRBV20-1 and J usage is TRBJ1-1; the match to TRBD1 covers 11 bases. CDR1 is DFQATT and CDR2 is SNEGSKA in the germline V gene (reference sequence). CDR3 length equals 17 residues. After removal of 3 bases from V and 3 bases from J, the junction contained 12 bases not matched to a gene. CDR3 sequence: CSASLVPRTGGYTEAFF. In DNA, the CDR3 is TGCAGTGCTAGTTTGGTCCCGAGGACAGGGGGCTACACTGAAGCTTTCTTT.

This sequence joins TRBV28 and TRBJ1-1; a weak D match, TRBD1 (5 bases). V was pared by 5 bases and J by 5 bases, with 21 bases between. CDR1 and CDR2 (germline): MDHEN, SYDVKM. The CDR3 contains 16 residues. CDR3 sequence (DNA): TGTGCCAGCAGTCCGCTACAGGAAGTGCAGCGTACTGAAGCTTTCTTT. Its translation: CASSPLQEVQRTEAFF.

This sequence joins TRBV30 and TRBJ1-5; 8 bases line up with TRBD1. Germline lookup yields CDR1 GTSNPN and CDR2 SVGIG (reference sequence). CDR3 size: 19 residues. J was trimmed by 2 bases and V by 3 bases; bases with no gene match: 18. The CDR3 DNA reads TGTGCCTGGAGACCCCGGACAGGGTCAGAGGGTATAGGCAATCAGCCCCAGCATTTT. It specifies CAWRPRTGSEGIGNQPQHF.